One T cell receptor (beta chain) is described in this entry. The Seattle patients, enrolled during active infection, were followed longitudinally. Germline V gene lookup returns CDR1 SNHLY and CDR2 FYNNEI. The CDR3 has 17 residues. V lost 6 bases, J lost 3 bases, and 8 bases stayed unmatched. These data originate in a study of blood T cell repertoires in COVID-19. Looking at the study overall: Specimens from acute and convalescent COVID-19 originated in the United States, Italy and Spain.

In the original workflow: Reference gene primer amplification gave nucleated cell count estimates. The data were produced by immunoSEQ multiplex PCR, yet TCRdb's version contains in-frame clones alone and is incomplete. D and trimming were read from the DNA, whereas the V and J calls and clone size are those reported in that table. Counted here are 250,000 or so clones, 85% to 90% occurring once; the ten biggest clones make up roughly 5%. The chain couples TRBV2 to TRBJ2-3; TRBD2 matches 14 bases. The sequenced material came from peripheral blood. This sequence was found in a woman in her fifties or sixties with COVID-19, enrolled during active disease. The CDR3 is CASRGLAGGRVTDTQYF. The CDR3 DNA reads TGTGCCAGCAGAGGACTAGCGGGAGGACGGGTAACAGATACGCAGTATTTT.